This T cell receptor beta chain was retrieved from a study of T-cell memory formation after mild COVID-19 (dated by TCRdb to the early 2020s). Regarding the complete study: TCR sequence clusters from the two donors were found to be largely donor specific. In a couple of donors, T-cell clones that expanded and contracted after mild COVID-19 were tracked by sequencing TCRalpha and TCRbeta repertoires over time. Two young, previously healthy adult volunteers made up the cohort, one male and one female.

The reads were generated on an Illumina NovaSeq 6000. TCRalpha and TCRbeta cDNA libraries were constructed by 5'RACE with constant-segment primers, with sample barcodes and unique molecular identifiers being introduced. Trizol reagent was used to extract RNA from every sample. The libraries were amplified in two PCR steps, and the second step added a second sample barcode and Illumina TruSeq adapters. The libraries were sequenced on an Illumina NovaSeq using 2 x 150 bp paired-end reads. Concerning the study's data processing: Demultiplexing of reads and collapsing into UMI-guided consensus sequences were performed with migec v1.2.7. Using mixcr v2.1.11, the UMI consensuses were aligned to TRA and TRB V and J templates and assembled into clonotypes. A clonotype was counted as expanded or contracted only when both edgeR and NoisET called the clonotype significant, with the noise models trained on biological replicates. edgeR calls used a false discovery rate-adjusted p below 0.01 and a log2 fold-change threshold of 1. As an exploratory analysis of dynamics, max-normalized trajectories of the 1000 most abundant clonotypes were examined with PCA combined with hierarchical clustering. The CD4 or CD8 phenotype of responding clones was assigned using the separately sequenced CD4+ and CD8+ repertoires. Using fastp trimming at Q25 and MiXCR clonotype assembly, TCRdb reanalyzed the public sequencing data and kept in-frame beta chains. Merged by CDR3 protein, the rows form single entries marked with the most common genes and DNA. TCRdb's processing, not the authors', yielded these V and J calls. Across this sample there are 400,000 or so distinct CDR3 sequences, with approximately 20% seen only once. The ten largest clones add up to about 8.8% of the sample.

Reading the germline V gene gives CDR1 SQVTM and CDR2 ANQGSEA. V drops 7 bases and J drops 5 bases, leaving 6 bases in between. Inclusive of the bounding cysteine and phenylalanine, the CDR3 is 10 residues long. CDR3 DNA is the only sequence kept; it has 30 bases, read in frame from the first base. Worth noting for this clonotype: The specificity of this receptor is unknown. No qualities accompany the bases; no much larger clone lies one base away.

General findings and caveats noted by the study authors: Only two mild cases were covered by the study, and larger cohorts that include severe cases with pre-infection samples were considered necessary. Some responding clones were detected in pre-infection memory, which suggested that pre-existing cross-reactive memory T cells had joined the SARS-CoV-2 response. From day 15 to 85, contracting clones showed balanced CD4/CD8 phenotypes, whereas a second wave of clones that expanded from day 15 to 37 leaned towards CD4+. SARS-CoV-2 specificity was not confirmed for the second-wave clones peaking on day 37. Contracting CD4+ clones appeared mostly in the CM and EM memory subsets, whereas CD8+ clones were enriched in EMRA.

PBMCs were isolated by Ficoll-Paque density gradient centrifugation. This clonotype was sampled from an adult woman who had mild COVID-19 (a few samples of this study predate the infection). The sample titles of this study are shuffled in the database, so cell type and time point are left out; the donor was told from shared clones. In this chain, TRBV29-1 is recombined with TRBJ2-1; the D gene remains uncertain. The sample comprised PBMCs or a T cell subset sorted from them (not recorded which). The CDR3 region: CSASDNEQFF. The DNA sequence is as follows: TGCAGCGCGTCAGACAATGAGCAGTTCTTC.